This entry lists 7 T cell receptor beta chains sequenced from one sample in a study of blood T cell repertoires in COVID-19 (dated by TCRdb to the early 2020s). Libraries were prepared through the immunoSEQ multiplex PCR assay. Entries here come from immuneACCESS through TCRdb and include only in-frame sequences with V and J called. Some clones fail to appear in such tables; in the studies checked, an unresolved V gene covers under half of the shortfall, and the cause of the remainder is unknown. Within this sample are 100,000 to 150,000 clones, with 70% to 85% of them counted one time only. The top ten clones comprise approximately 5% of the sample. Input material: peripheral blood. These receptors were collected from a woman in her sixties or seventies with acute or convalescent COVID-19.

This rearrangement joins TRBV6-5 to TRBJ1-1; a weak D match, TRBD1 (5 bases). The CDR3 runs 14 residues. Germline V gives CDR1 MNHEY, CDR2 SVGAGI. V lost 0 bases and J lost 6, with 11 bases in between. The DNA of the CDR3 is TGTGCCAGCAGTTACTCGATGGTAGGGGCTGAAGCTTTCTTT. This translates into CASSYSMVGAEAFF.

The chain carries TRBV6-2 or TRBV6-3 and TRBJ1-2; 7 bases align to TRBD1. V dropped 0 bases and J dropped 3; count of bases not matched to a gene: 19. The length of the CDR3 is 20 residues. Germline V gene data show CDR1 as MNHEY and CDR2 as SVGEGT. Written as DNA, the CDR3 is TGTGCCAGCAGTTACTCGAGTAGTTTGGACAGGTTCTCAGAGGACTATGGCTACACCTTC. Translating it yields CASSYSSSLDRFSEDYGYTF.

V is TRBV7-9 and J is TRBJ1-6; the match to TRBD1 covers 8 bases. The CDR3 length is 15 residues. Germline V gives CDR1 SEHNR, CDR2 FQNEAQ (reference sequence). V shed 3 bases, J shed 6 bases, and the junction held 4 bases outside the gene matches. In nucleotides, the CDR3 is TGTGCCAGCAGCTTGCGACAGGGGCTTAATTCACCCCTCCACTTT. Residues: CASSLRQGLNSPLHF.

About this clone itself: The junction does not match germline at one end; this may be a read error. The V gene is TRBV7-9, the J gene TRBJ2-1; 10 bases align to TRBD1. CDR1 and CDR2 from the germline V gene are SEHNR and FQNEAQ (reference sequence). The CDR3 extends over 15 amino acids. The CDR3 loop is CASSVAGTGANEQFF. The CDR3 bases are TGTGCCAGCAGCGTAGCCGGGACAGGGGCCAATGAGCAGTTCTTC.

This clone was counted between two and nine times. This sample also contains other DNA sequences that code for the same CDR3. This rearrangement joins TRBV4-3 to TRBJ1-2; the D gene is possibly TRBD1 (5 bases). The CDR3 is 13 residues long. Trimming removed 0 bases at V and 6 bases at J, with 8 bases between. In germline, CDR1 is LGHNA, CDR2 YSLEER. The CDR3 is CASSQDRGDGYTF. The CDR3 coding sequence is TGCGCCAGCAGCCAAGATCGGGGGGATGGCTACACCTTC.

The rearrangement uses TRBV7-2 and TRBJ1-1; no reliable D call. CDR1 and CDR2 from the germline V gene are SGHTA and FQGNSA. This CDR3 is 14 amino acids long. V lost 1 base and J 5 bases, leaving 11 bases between the germline ends. For the CDR3, the DNA is TGTGCCAGCAGCTTAGGTGGGCGCAGGACTGAAGCTTTCTTT. Protein: CASSLGGRRTEAFF.

This clone was detected once. V usage is TRBV6-5 and J usage is TRBJ1-1; 9 nucleotides agree with TRBD1. Germline-derived CDR1 and CDR2 are MNHEY and SVGAGI. V lost 2 bases and J lost 2; bases outside the gene matches: 3. CDR3 length: 15 residues. Here the CDR3 DNA reads TGTGCCAGCAGTTACGACAGGGGGGCTAACACTGAAGCTTTCTTT. Amino acids: CASSYDRGANTEAFF.